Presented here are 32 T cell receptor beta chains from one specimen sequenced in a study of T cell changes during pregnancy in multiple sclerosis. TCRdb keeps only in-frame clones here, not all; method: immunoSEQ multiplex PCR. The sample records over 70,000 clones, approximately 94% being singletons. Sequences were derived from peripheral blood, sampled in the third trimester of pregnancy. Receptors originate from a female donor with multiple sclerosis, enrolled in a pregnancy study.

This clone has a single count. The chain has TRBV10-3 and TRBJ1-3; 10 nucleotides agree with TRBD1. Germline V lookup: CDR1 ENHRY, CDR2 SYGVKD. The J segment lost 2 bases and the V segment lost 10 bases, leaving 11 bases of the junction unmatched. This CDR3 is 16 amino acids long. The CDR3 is CATTPTGGFAGNTIYF. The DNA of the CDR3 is TGTGCCACCACTCCGACAGGGGGCTTCGCTGGAAACACCATATATTTT.

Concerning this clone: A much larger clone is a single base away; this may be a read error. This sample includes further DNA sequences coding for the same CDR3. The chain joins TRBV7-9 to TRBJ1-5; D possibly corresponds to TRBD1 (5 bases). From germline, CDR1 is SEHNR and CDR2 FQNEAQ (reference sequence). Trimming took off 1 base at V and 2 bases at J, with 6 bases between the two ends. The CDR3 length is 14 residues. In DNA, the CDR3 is TGTGCCAGCAGCTTAGGGGGCGGCAATCAGCCCCAGCATTTT. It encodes CASSLGGGNQPQHF.

In DNA, the CDR3 is TGTGCCAGCAGTGAAAAGGTTCTTAGACAGGGGAATCAGCCCCAGCATTTT. As protein: CASSEKVLRQGNQPQHF. The V call is TRBV2, the J call TRBJ1-5; 8 nucleotides agree with TRBD1. After removal of 2 bases from V and 4 bases from J, the junction contained 10 bases not matched to a gene. From germline, CDR1 is SNHLY and CDR2 FYNNEI. The CDR3 is made up of 17 amino acids.

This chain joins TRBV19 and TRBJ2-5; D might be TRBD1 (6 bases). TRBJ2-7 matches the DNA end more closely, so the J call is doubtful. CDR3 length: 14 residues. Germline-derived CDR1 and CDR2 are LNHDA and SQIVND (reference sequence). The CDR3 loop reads CASSHGTYTYEQYF. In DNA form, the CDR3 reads TGTGCCAGTAGTCATGGGACATACACCTACGAGCAGTACTTC.

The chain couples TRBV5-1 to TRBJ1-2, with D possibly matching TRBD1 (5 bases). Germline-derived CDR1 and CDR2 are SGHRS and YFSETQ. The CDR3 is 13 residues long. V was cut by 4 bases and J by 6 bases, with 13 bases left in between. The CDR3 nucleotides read TGCGCCAGCAGCCCAGACAGTAATAATGGCTACACCTTC. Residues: CASSPDSNNGYTF.

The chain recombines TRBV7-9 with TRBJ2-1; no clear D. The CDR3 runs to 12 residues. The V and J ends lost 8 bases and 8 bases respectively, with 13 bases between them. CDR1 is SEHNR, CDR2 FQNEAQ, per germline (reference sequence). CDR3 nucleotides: TGTGCCAGCGTAAGTTCAGGCGATGAGCAGTTCTTC. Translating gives CASVSSGDEQFF.

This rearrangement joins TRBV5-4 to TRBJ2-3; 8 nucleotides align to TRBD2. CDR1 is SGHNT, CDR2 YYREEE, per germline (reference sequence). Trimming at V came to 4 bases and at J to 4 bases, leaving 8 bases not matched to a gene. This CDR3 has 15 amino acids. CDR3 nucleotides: TGTGCCAGCAGCGGGAGCGGGAGTAGGGCAGATACGCAGTATTTT. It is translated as CASSGSGSRADTQYF.

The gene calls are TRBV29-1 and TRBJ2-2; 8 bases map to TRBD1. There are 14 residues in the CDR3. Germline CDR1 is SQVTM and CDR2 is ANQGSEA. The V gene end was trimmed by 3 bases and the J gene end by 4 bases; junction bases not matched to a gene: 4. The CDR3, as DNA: TGCAGCGTTGATTCAGGGGGCGTCACCGGGGAGCTGTTTTTT. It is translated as CSVDSGGVTGELFF.

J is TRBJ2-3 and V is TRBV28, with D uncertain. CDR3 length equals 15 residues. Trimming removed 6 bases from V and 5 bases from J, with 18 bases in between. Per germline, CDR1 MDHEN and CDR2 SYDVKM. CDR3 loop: CASSETRLDGDTQYF. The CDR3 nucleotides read TGTGCCAGCAGCGAGACTCGGTTGGATGGAGATACGCAGTATTTT.

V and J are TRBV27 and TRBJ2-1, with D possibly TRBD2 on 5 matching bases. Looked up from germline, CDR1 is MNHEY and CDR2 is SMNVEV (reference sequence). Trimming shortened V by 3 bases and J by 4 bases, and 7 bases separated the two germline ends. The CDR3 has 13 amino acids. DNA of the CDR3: TGTGCCAGCAGTTTGGGAGTTTACAATGAGCAGTTCTTC. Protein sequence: CASSLGVYNEQFF.

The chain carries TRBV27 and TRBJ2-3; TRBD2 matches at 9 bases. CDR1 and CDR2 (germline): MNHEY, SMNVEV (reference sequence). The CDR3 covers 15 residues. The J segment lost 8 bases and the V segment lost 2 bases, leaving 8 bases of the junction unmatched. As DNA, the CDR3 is TGTGCCAGCAGTTTAGATAGGACTAGCGTCGGTACGCAGTATTTT. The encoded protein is CASSLDRTSVGTQYF.

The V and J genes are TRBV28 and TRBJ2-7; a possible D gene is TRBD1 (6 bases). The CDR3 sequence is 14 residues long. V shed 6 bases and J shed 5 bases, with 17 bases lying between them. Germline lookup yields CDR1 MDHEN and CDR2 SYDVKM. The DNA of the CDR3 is TGTGCCAGCAGGGACAGTGGGGCGCTGGACGAGCAGTACTTC. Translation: CASRDSGALDEQYF.

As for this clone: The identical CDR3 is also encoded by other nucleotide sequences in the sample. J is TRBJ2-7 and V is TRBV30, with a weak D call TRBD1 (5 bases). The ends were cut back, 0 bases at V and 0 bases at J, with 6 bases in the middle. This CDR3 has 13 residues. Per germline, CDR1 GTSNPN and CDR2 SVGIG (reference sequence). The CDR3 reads CAWSVGDSYEQYF. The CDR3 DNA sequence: TGTGCCTGGAGTGTAGGGGACTCCTACGAGCAGTACTTC.

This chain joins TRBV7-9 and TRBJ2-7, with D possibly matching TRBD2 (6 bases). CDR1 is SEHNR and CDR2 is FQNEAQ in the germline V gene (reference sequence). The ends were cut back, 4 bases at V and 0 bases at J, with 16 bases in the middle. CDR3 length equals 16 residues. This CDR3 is CASSSAGTEGSYEQYF. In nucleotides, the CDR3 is TGTGCCAGCAGCTCCGCCGGGACTGAAGGCTCCTACGAGCAGTACTTC.

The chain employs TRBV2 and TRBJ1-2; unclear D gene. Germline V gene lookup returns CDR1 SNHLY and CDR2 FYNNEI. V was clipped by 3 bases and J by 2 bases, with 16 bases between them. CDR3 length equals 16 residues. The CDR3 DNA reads TGTGCCAGCAGTGATGCCGGACTGAAGGTGAACTATGGCTACACCTTC. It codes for CASSDAGLKVNYGYTF.

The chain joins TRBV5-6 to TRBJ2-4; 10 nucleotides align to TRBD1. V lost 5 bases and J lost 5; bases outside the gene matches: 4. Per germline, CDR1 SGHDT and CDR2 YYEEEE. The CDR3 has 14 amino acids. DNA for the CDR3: TGTGCCAGCAGGCCCGGGACAGGGGAAAACATTCAGTACTTC. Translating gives CASRPGTGENIQYF.

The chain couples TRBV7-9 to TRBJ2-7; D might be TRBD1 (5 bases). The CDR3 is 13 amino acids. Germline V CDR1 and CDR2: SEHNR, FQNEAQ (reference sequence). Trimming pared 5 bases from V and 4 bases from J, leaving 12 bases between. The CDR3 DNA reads TGTGCCAGCAGCAAGGACATGGGGTACGAGCAGTACTTC. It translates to CASSKDMGYEQYF.

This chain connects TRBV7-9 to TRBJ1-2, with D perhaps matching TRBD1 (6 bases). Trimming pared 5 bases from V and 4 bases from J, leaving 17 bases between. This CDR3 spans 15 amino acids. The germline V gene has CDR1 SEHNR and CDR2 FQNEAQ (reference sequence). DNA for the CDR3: TGTGCCAGCAGCGGGGGCCTTGGTCAAGCCTATGGCTACACCTTC. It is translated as CASSGGLGQAYGYTF.

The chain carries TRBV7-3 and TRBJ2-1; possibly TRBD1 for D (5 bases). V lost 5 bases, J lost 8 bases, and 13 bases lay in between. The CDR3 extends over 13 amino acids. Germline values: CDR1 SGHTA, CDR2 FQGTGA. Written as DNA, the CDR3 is TGTGCCAGCAGCATAGGGGTTATGGATGAGCAGTTCTTC. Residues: CASSIGVMDEQFF.

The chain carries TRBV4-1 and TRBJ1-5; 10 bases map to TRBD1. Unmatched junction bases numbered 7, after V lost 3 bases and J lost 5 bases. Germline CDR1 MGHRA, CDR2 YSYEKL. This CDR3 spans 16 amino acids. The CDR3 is CASSQQTGGVYQPQHF. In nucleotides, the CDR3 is TGCGCCAGCAGCCAGCAGACAGGGGGCGTATATCAGCCCCAGCATTTT.

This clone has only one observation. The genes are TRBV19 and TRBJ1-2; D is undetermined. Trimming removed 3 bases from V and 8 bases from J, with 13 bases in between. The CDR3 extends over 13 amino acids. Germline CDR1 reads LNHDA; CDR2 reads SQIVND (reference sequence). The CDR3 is CASSIDGVRGYTF. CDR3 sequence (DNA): TGTGCCAGTAGTATTGACGGGGTGAGAGGCTACACCTTC. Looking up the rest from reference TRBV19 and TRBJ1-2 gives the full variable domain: DGGITQSPKYLFRKEGQNVTLSCEQNLNHDAMYWYRQDPGQGLRLIYYSQIVNDFQKGDIAEGYSVSREKKESFPLTVTSAQKNPTAFYLCASSIDGVRGYTFGSGTRLTVV.

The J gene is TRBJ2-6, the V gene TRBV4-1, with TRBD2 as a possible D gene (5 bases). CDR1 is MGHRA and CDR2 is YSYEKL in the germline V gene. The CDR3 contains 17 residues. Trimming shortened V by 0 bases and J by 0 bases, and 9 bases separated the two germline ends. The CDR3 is CASSQDKDFSGANVLTF. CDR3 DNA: TGCGCCAGCAGCCAAGACAAGGACTTCTCTGGGGCCAACGTCCTGACTTTC.

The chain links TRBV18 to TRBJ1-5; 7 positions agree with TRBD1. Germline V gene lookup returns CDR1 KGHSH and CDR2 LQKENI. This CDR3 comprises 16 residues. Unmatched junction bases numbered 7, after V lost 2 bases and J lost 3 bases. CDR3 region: CASSPVAGGLNQPQHF. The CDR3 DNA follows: TGTGCCAGCTCACCAGTTGCAGGGGGGCTCAATCAGCCCCAGCATTTT.

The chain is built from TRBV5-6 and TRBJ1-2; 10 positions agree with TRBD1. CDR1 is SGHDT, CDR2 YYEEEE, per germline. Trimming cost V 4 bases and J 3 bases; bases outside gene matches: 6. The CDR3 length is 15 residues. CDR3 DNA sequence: TGTGCCAGCAGCACAATGACAGGGGGCGACTATGGCTACACCTTC. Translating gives CASSTMTGGDYGYTF.

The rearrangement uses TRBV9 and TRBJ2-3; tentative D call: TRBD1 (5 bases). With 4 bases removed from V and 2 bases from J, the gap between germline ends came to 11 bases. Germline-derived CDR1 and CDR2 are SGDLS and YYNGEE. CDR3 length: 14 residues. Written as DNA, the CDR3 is TGTGCCAGCAGCCCCGACAGCCTCACAGATACGCAGTATTTT. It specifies CASSPDSLTDTQYF.

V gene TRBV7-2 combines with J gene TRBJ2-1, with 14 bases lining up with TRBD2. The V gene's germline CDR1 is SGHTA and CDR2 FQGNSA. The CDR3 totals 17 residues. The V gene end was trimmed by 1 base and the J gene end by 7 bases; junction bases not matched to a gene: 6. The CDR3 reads CASSLVGTSGRVNEQFF. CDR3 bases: TGTGCCAGCAGCTTAGTCGGGACTAGCGGGAGAGTTAATGAGCAGTTCTTC.

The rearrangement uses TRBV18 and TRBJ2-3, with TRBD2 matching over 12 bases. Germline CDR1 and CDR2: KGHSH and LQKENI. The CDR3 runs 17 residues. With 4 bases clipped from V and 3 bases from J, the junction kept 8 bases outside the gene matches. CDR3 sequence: CASSLNPGTSGTDTQYF. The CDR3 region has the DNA TGTGCCAGCTCACTGAACCCCGGGACTAGCGGGACAGATACGCAGTATTTT. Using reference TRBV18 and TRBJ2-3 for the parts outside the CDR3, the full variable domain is NAGVMQNPRHLVRRRGQEARLRCSPMKGHSHVYWYRQLPEEGLKFMVYLQKENIIDESGMPKERFSAEFPKEGPSILRIQQVVRGDSAAYFCASSLNPGTSGTDTQYFGPGTRLTVL.

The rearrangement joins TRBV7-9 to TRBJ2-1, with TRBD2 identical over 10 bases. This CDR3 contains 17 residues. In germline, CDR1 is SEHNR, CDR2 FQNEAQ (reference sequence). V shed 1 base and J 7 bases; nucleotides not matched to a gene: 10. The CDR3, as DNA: TGTGCCAGCAGCTTAGAGGGAGCGGGAGGGCCCGGTAATGAGCAGTTCTTC. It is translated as CASSLEGAGGPGNEQFF.

The CDR3 sequence is CASSFLRGAGEYNEQFF. The CDR3 DNA reads TGTGCCAGCAGCTTCCTTCGTGGAGCGGGAGAGTACAATGAGCAGTTCTTC. V usage is TRBV7-2 and J usage is TRBJ2-1; TRBD2 agrees at 8 bases. The length of the CDR3 is 17 residues. The V and J ends lost 3 bases and 4 bases, in that order; junction bases with no gene match: 11. Germline values: CDR1 SGHTA, CDR2 FQGNSA.

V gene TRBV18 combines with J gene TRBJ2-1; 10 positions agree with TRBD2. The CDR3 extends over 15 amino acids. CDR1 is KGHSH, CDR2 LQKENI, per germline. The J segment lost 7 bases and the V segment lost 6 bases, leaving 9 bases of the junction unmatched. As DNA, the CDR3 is TGTGCCAGCTCTGAAGGACTAGCGGCAATTAATGAGCAGTTCTTC. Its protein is CASSEGLAAINEQFF.

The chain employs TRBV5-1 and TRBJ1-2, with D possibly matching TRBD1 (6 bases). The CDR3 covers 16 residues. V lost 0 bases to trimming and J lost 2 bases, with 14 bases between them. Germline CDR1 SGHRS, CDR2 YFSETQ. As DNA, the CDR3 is TGCGCCAGCAGCTTGGCAGCCTCCGGGACAAACTATGGCTACACCTTC. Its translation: CASSLAASGTNYGYTF.

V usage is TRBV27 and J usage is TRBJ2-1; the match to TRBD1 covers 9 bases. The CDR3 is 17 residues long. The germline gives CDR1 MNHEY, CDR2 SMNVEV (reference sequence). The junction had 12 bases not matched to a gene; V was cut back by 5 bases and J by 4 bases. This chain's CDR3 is CASSLLPGQGPYNEQFF. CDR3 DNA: TGTGCCAGCAGTCTTCTCCCTGGACAGGGGCCTTACAATGAGCAGTTCTTC.